The 14 T cell receptor beta chains listed next were all sequenced from one sample in a study of identical twins. Each CDR3 protein is one row after TCRdb ran MiXCR on the 5' RACE reads. Found here are about 500,000 distinct CDR3 sequences, 13% to 15% of them singletons; the top ten hold approximately 0.98%. The sample was also reused in another study, on yellow fever vaccine responses in identical twins.

The sequencing input was CD4+ T cells sorted from blood. Receptors originate from a woman aged 18-29 years in good health.

The chain combines TRBV5-6 with TRBJ2-1; D call uncertain. Germline CDR1 SGHDT, CDR2 YYEEEE. V was cut by 3 bases and J by 5 bases, with 18 bases left in between. The CDR3 has 16 amino acids. Here the CDR3 reads CASSYLSAARHNEQFF. In DNA, the CDR3 is TGTGCCAGCAGCTATTTGAGCGCTGCACGACACAATGAGCAGTTCTTC.

This clonotype was observed a handful of times. J is TRBJ2-6 and V is TRBV28, with D possibly being TRBD1 (5 bases). This CDR3 has 17 residues. Trimming removed 6 bases at V and 0 bases at J, with 15 bases between. The germline CDR1 and CDR2 sequences are MDHEN and SYDVKM. CDR3 protein: CASRTYRQSSGANVLTF. The CDR3 bases are TGTGCCAGCAGGACTTACAGACAGAGCTCTGGGGCCAACGTCCTGACTTTC. Complete variable domain (other parts from reference TRBV28 and TRBJ2-6): DVKVTQSSRYLVKRTGEKVFLECVQDMDHENMFWYRQDPGLGLRLIYFSYDVKMKEKGDIPEGYSVSREKKERFSLILESASTNQTSMYLCASRTYRQSSGANVLTFGAGSRLTVL.

Many counts were recorded for this clonotype. This chain joins TRBV28 and TRBJ2-3; no clear D. V was pared by 4 bases and J by 2 bases, with 10 bases between. The CDR3 sequence is 14 residues long. CDR1 and CDR2 from the germline V gene are MDHEN and SYDVKM. Here the CDR3 DNA reads TGTGCCAGCAGTTCCCGATCGCTCACAGATACGCAGTATTTT. Amino acids: CASSSRSLTDTQYF.

This chain joins TRBV5-1 and TRBJ2-3; 8 nucleotides align to TRBD2. This CDR3 is 19 amino acids long. CDR1 is SGHRS, CDR2 YFSETQ, per germline. The V segment lost 3 bases and the J segment 2 bases; nucleotides outside the gene matches: 17. The CDR3 coding sequence is TGCGCCAGCAGCTCGCGACCGACTAGCGTGACGAGGCCCACAGATACGCAGTATTTT. Its translation is CASSSRPTSVTRPTDTQYF.

The sample holds a few counts of this clonotype. J is TRBJ2-1 and V is TRBV6-2 or TRBV6-3; D possibly corresponds to TRBD1 (5 bases). The CDR3 contains 13 residues. Trimming removed 8 bases from V and 7 bases from J, with 15 bases in between. In germline, CDR1 is MNHEY, CDR2 SVGEGT. The CDR3 is CASANRAGNEQFF. CDR3 in DNA: TGTGCCAGCGCCAATCGAGCAGGGAATGAGCAGTTCTTC.

This clonotype was counted many times. This rearrangement joins TRBV29-1 to TRBJ2-7; 9 nucleotides align to TRBD1. Losses at the gene ends were 6 bases for V and 6 bases for J; bases not matched to a gene: 21. The CDR3 runs to 17 residues. Germline CDR1 is SQVTM and CDR2 is ANQGSEA. CDR3 sequence (DNA): TGCAGCGTCCTACCTTTGGGGACAGGGTCATTCCAGGGCGAGCAGTACTTC. Its translation: CSVLPLGTGSFQGEQYF.

This clonotype was found a few times. In DNA, the CDR3 is TGCAGTGCTCCAGGATTAGCGGGGAGGAATGAGCAGTTCTTC. It codes for CSAPGLAGRNEQFF. The rearrangement uses TRBV20-1 and TRBJ2-1; the match to TRBD2 covers 8 bases. The CDR3 totals 14 residues. V was pared by 5 bases and J by 7 bases, with 10 bases of the junction left unmatched. The germline V gene has CDR1 DFQATT and CDR2 SNEGSKA (reference sequence).

This clonotype was seen at least ten times. The chain recombines TRBV6-1 with TRBJ2-6; 7 nucleotides agree with TRBD2. The germline V gene has CDR1 MNHNS and CDR2 SASEGT. The V and J ends lost 5 bases and 0 bases, in that order; junction bases with no gene match: 7. This CDR3 spans 17 amino acids. The CDR3 here is CASSRGGINSGANVLTF. In DNA form, the CDR3 reads TGTGCCAGCAGTCGGGGAGGGATAAACTCTGGGGCCAACGTCCTGACTTTC.

This clonotype showed up many times. The V and J genes are TRBV20-1 and TRBJ1-6; possibly TRBD1 for D (5 bases). The V end was cut by 2 bases, the J end by 5 bases, with 7 bases between. This CDR3 has 13 residues. Germline CDR1 is DFQATT and CDR2 is SNEGSKA (reference sequence). CDR3 sequence reads: CSARPQDNSPLHF. The DNA for the CDR3 is TGCAGTGCTAGACCACAGGATAATTCACCCCTCCACTTT.

This clonotype has only a few counts. The chain is built from TRBV12-3 or TRBV12-4 and TRBJ1-1; D not certain. CDR3 length: 13 amino acids. With 6 bases removed from V and 1 base from J, the gap between germline ends came to 9 bases. In DNA form, the CDR3 reads TGTGCCAGCAGCCTCCTGGAGAACACTGAAGCTTTCTTT. Amino acids: CASSLLENTEAFF.

This clonotype was picked up a small number of times. The chain is built from TRBV29-1 and TRBJ2-7; 13 bases are a match to TRBD2. The CDR3 length is 14 residues. V shed 6 bases and J 6 bases; nucleotides not matched to a gene: 8. Germline values: CDR1 SQVTM, CDR2 ANQGSEA. The CDR3: CSVGGTSGAVEQYF. Here the CDR3 DNA reads TGCAGCGTGGGGGGGACTAGCGGGGCTGTCGAGCAGTACTTC.

V is TRBV19 and J is TRBJ2-7; 10 bases fit TRBD1. Germline V gene lookup returns CDR1 LNHDA and CDR2 SQIVND (reference sequence). Trimming removed 1 base from V and 3 bases from J; junction bases left unmatched: 3. The CDR3 totals 15 residues. CDR3 sequence (DNA): TGTGCCAGTAGTATAGTCGGGACAGGGGTCTACGAGCAGTACTTC. This codes for CASSIVGTGVYEQYF.

This clonotype was counted only a few times. V usage is TRBV20-1 and J usage is TRBJ2-3; perhaps TRBD2 as D (7 bases). The CDR3 sequence is 12 residues long. The ends were cut back, 7 bases at V and 3 bases at J, with 11 bases in the middle. Germline loops: CDR1 DFQATT, CDR2 SNEGSKA (reference sequence). The CDR3 is CSGRGLTDTQYF. In DNA, the CDR3 is TGCAGTGGGCGGGGGCTGACAGATACGCAGTATTTT.

This rearrangement joins TRBV7-9 to TRBJ2-5, with 7 bases identical to TRBD1. The V gene's germline CDR1 is SEHNR and CDR2 FQNEAQ (reference sequence). This CDR3 is built from 15 residues. Losses at the gene ends were 0 bases for V and 2 bases for J; bases not matched to a gene: 3. CDR3 nucleotide sequence: TGTGCCAGCAGCTTAGCCGGGACAGCACAAGAGACCCAGTACTTC. Residues: CASSLAGTAQETQYF. Drawing the rest from reference TRBV7-9 and TRBJ2-5, the complete variable domain is DTGVSQNPRHKITKRGQNVTFRCDPISEHNRLYWYRQTLGQGPEFLTYFQNEAQLEKSRLLSDRFSAERPKGSFSTLEIQRTEQGDSAMYLCASSLAGTAQETQYFGPGTRLLVL.